A single sample gave rise to the 30 T cell receptor beta chains below, sequenced in a study of response to subunit inactivated influenza vaccine. Using its own MiXCR run on the RT-PCR reads, TCRdb lists one record per CDR3 protein. The data hold a few hundred thousand distinct CDR3 sequences, with around a fifth observed a single time. The specimen was PBMCs from blood, collected approximately 22 months after vaccination. Receptors were obtained from a man aged 45-69 years who received an inactivated influenza vaccine.

This clonotype occurred a few times. This chain joins TRBV15 and TRBJ1-5, with 7 positions matching TRBD1. This CDR3 has 16 amino acids. J gave up 0 bases and V 2 bases, and 4 bases lay outside the gene matches. Germline CDR1 is LNHNV and CDR2 is YYDKDF (reference sequence). For the CDR3, the DNA is TGTGCCACCAGCAGAACAAACAGGGGTAGCAATCAGCCCCAGCATTTT. This gives the protein CATSRTNRGSNQPQHF.

The V call is TRBV15, the J call TRBJ2-1, with D possibly matching TRBD1 (5 bases). CDR3 length: 13 amino acids. V was shortened by 5 bases and J by 4 bases, with 9 bases between the two germline ends. CDR1 is LNHNV, CDR2 YYDKDF, per germline (reference sequence). The CDR3: CATSLDKYNEQFF. For the CDR3, the DNA is TGTGCCACCAGCCTGGACAAGTACAATGAGCAGTTCTTC.

This chain uses TRBV7-2 with TRBJ1-1; no definite D call. CDR3 size: 15 residues. Trimming pared 5 bases from V and 2 bases from J, leaving 15 bases between. Looked up from germline, CDR1 is SGHTA and CDR2 is FQGNSA. This chain's CDR3 is CASSRRTASNTEAFF. CDR3 nucleotide sequence: TGTGCCAGCAGCAGACGGACGGCTTCAAACACTGAAGCTTTCTTT.

The chain has TRBV6-2 or TRBV6-3 and TRBJ2-6; no clear D. The germline V gene has CDR1 MNHEY and CDR2 SVGEGT. CDR3 length: 13 residues. Trimming pared 9 bases from V and 2 bases from J, leaving 8 bases between. The CDR3 region is CASWAAGANVLTF. In DNA, the CDR3 is TGTGCCAGTTGGGCGGCTGGGGCCAACGTCCTGACTTTC.

This clonotype was seen only a few times. The V call is TRBV12-3 or TRBV12-4, the J call TRBJ2-5; D tentatively reads TRBD1 or TRBD2 (5 bases each). This CDR3 has 14 residues. V gave up 3 bases and J gave up 4 bases, with 12 bases separating them. CDR3 in DNA: TGTGCCAGCAGTTTTCCGGGGCCATCAGAGACCCAGTACTTC. Protein sequence: CASSFPGPSETQYF.

This clonotype has a handful of counts. The chain links TRBV6-2 or TRBV6-3 to TRBJ2-1, with D maybe TRBD2 (5 bases). CDR1 and CDR2 (germline): MNHEY, SVGEGT. CDR3 length equals 13 residues. Trimming took off 5 bases at V and 3 bases at J, with 8 bases between the two ends. CDR3 coding DNA: TGTGCCAGCAGTAGCCGGGACTACAATGAGCAGTTCTTC. Protein sequence: CASSSRDYNEQFF.

The V gene is TRBV6-1, the J gene TRBJ2-1; 11 bases fit TRBD1. Per germline, CDR1 MNHNS and CDR2 SASEGT. This CDR3 comprises 16 residues. V gave up 6 bases and J gave up 4 bases; unmatched junction bases: 8. CDR3 residues: CASRSPGQGGYNEQFF. The CDR3 DNA is TGTGCCAGCAGATCACCGGGACAGGGGGGTTACAATGAGCAGTTCTTC.

This clonotype occurred once. The rearrangement uses TRBV11-3 and TRBJ2-7; TRBD1 matches at 9 bases. Germline-derived CDR1 and CDR2 are SGHNT and YENEEA. The V segment lost 5 bases and the J segment 3 bases; nucleotides outside the gene matches: 5. The CDR3 contains 14 residues. The CDR3 is CASSMGGQGYEQYF. In DNA, the CDR3 is TGTGCCAGCAGCATGGGGGGACAGGGCTACGAGCAGTACTTC.

This chain connects TRBV7-9 to TRBJ2-5, with 12 positions matching TRBD2. The CDR3 has 15 amino acids. CDR1 is SEHNR, CDR2 FQNEAQ, per germline (reference sequence). J gave up 3 bases and V 7 bases, and 6 bases lay outside the gene matches. CDR3 nucleotide sequence: TGTGCCAGCACCAGACTAGCGGGAGTCGAAGAGACCCAGTACTTC. It encodes CASTRLAGVEETQYF.

This clonotype was counted between two and nine times. V gene TRBV25-1 combines with J gene TRBJ2-1, with 7 bases matching TRBD2. Germline V CDR1 and CDR2: MGHDK, SYGVNS. The ends lost 3 bases at V and 3 bases at J; junction bases unmatched: 2. CDR3 length: 14 residues. This CDR3 reads CASSESGGYNEQFF. As DNA, the CDR3 is TGTGCCAGCAGTGAGTCGGGAGGCTACAATGAGCAGTTCTTC.

The V and J genes are TRBV11-3 and TRBJ1-1; no reliable D call. V was shortened by 4 bases and J by 6 bases, with 12 bases between the two germline ends. Germline V gene sequence: CDR1 SGHNT, CDR2 YENEEA. CDR3 length equals 13 residues. CDR3 DNA: TGTGCCAGCAGCTCTTGGACCGGTTCTGAAGCTTTCTTT. As protein: CASSSWTGSEAFF.

V and J are TRBV10-2 and TRBJ1-1; D is possibly TRBD1 (5 bases). Germline CDR1 and CDR2: WSHSY and SAAADI. V was trimmed by 7 bases and J by 6 bases, leaving 15 bases between them. The CDR3 covers 13 residues. The CDR3 region is CASTQGDRAEAFF. The CDR3 DNA follows: TGCGCCAGCACTCAGGGAGATAGGGCTGAAGCTTTCTTT.

The rearrangement uses TRBV28 and TRBJ2-1, with TRBD2 matching 9 bases. V lost 6 bases, J lost 4 bases, and 4 bases stayed unmatched. The length of the CDR3 is 14 residues. The germline gives CDR1 MDHEN, CDR2 SYDVKM. DNA of the CDR3: TGTGCCAGCAGCGAGCTAGCGGGATACAATGAGCAGTTCTTC. Translated, it gives CASSELAGYNEQFF. The full variable domain, completed using reference TRBV28 and TRBJ2-1, is DVKVTQSSRYLVKRTGEKVFLECVQDMDHENMFWYRQDPGLGLRLIYFSYDVKMKEKGDIPEGYSVSREKKERFSLILESASTNQTSMYLCASSELAGYNEQFFGPGTRLTVL.

This clonotype was observed many times. V gene TRBV24-1 combines with J gene TRBJ1-2, with TRBD1 matching over 9 bases. The CDR3 has 14 amino acids. The V segment lost 3 bases and the J segment 4 bases; nucleotides outside the gene matches: 2. Germline CDR1 KGHDR, CDR2 SFDVKD. The CDR3 loop reads CATSDLTGGYGYTF. The CDR3 DNA is TGTGCCACCAGTGATCTGACAGGGGGCTATGGCTACACCTTC.

The chain joins TRBV19 to TRBJ2-2; 7 nucleotides align to TRBD1. The CDR3 covers 14 residues. With V trimmed by 3 bases and J by 4 bases, 2 bases remained unmatched. From germline, CDR1 is LNHDA and CDR2 SQIVND (reference sequence). The CDR3 sequence: CASSMTGPTGELFF. For the CDR3, the DNA is TGTGCCAGTAGTATGACAGGGCCCACCGGGGAGCTGTTTTTT. The entire variable domain, with the rest obtained from reference TRBV19 and TRBJ2-2, is as follows: DGGITQSPKYLFRKEGQNVTLSCEQNLNHDAMYWYRQDPGQGLRLIYYSQIVNDFQKGDIAEGYSVSREKKESFPLTVTSAQKNPTAFYLCASSMTGPTGELFFGEGSRLTVL.

In this sample, this clonotype turned up a few times. The V call is TRBV4-3, the J call TRBJ1-5; D remains unclear. The germline V gene encodes CDR1 LGHNA and CDR2 YSLEER. This CDR3 has 15 amino acids. The V gene lost 4 bases and the J gene lost 3 bases, with 13 bases spanning the gap. The CDR3 nucleotides read TGCGCCAGCAGCCGGTTCTGGATATCCAATCAGCCCCAGCATTTT. Translated, it gives CASSRFWISNQPQHF.

A few counts support this clonotype. This rearrangement joins TRBV6-2 or TRBV6-3 to TRBJ2-3; TRBD2 aligns across 9 bases. The CDR3 runs to 15 residues. Germline V gene data show CDR1 as MNHEY and CDR2 as SVGEGT. Trimming cost V 1 base and J 1 base; bases outside gene matches: 0. CDR3 in DNA: TGTGCCAGCAGTTACTGGACTAGCGGCACAGATACGCAGTATTTT. This translates into CASSYWTSGTDTQYF.

This clonotype was seen ten or more times. The rearrangement uses TRBV5-6 and TRBJ1-1; 7 positions agree with TRBD1. The germline V gene has CDR1 SGHDT and CDR2 YYEEEE. With 4 bases clipped from V and 0 bases from J, the junction kept 9 bases outside the gene matches. CDR3 length: 16 amino acids. This CDR3 reads CASSRRTGLMNTEAFF. The CDR3, as DNA: TGTGCCAGCAGCCGTAGGACAGGCTTGATGAACACTGAAGCTTTCTTT.

V usage is TRBV12-5 and J usage is TRBJ2-2; no reliable D call. The CDR3 is 15 amino acids. V lost 6 bases to trimming and J lost 0 bases, with 11 bases between them. The V gene's germline CDR1 is LGHNT and CDR2 FRNRAP. CDR3 sequence reads: CASGDGSANTGELFF. DNA for the CDR3: TGTGCTAGTGGGGACGGATCCGCGAACACCGGGGAGCTGTTTTTT. The full variable domain, in which reference TRBV12-5 and TRBJ2-2 provide the parts outside the CDR3, is DARVTQTPRHKVTEMGQEVTMRCQPILGHNTVFWYRQTMMQGLELLAYFRNRAPLDDSGMPKDRFSAEMPDATLATLKIQPSEPRDSAVYFCASGDGSANTGELFFGEGSRLTVL.

The V gene is TRBV6-5, the J gene TRBJ2-2; D unresolved. The V end was cut by 1 base, the J end by 2 bases, with 11 bases between. This CDR3 has 16 amino acids. The germline V gene encodes CDR1 MNHEY and CDR2 SVGAGI. The CDR3 nucleotides read TGTGCCAGCAGTTACTTCGACGGCAGAAACACCGGGGAGCTGTTTTTT. This encodes CASSYFDGRNTGELFF.

J is TRBJ2-3 and V is TRBV12-3 or TRBV12-4, with 8 nucleotides matching TRBD1. This CDR3 is built from 14 residues. J lost 6 bases, V lost 6 bases, and 8 bases had no gene match. CDR3 bases: TGTGCCAGCAGCACAGGGGGATCGGGGGATACGCAGTATTTT. Translation: CASSTGGSGDTQYF.

CDR3 protein: CAISESLPEPQHF. Written as DNA, the CDR3 is TGTGCCATCAGTGAGTCCCTGCCGGAGCCCCAGCATTTT. The V gene is TRBV10-3, the J gene TRBJ1-5; D ambiguous. The CDR3 is 13 residues long. With 0 bases removed from V and 8 bases from J, the gap between germline ends came to 8 bases. CDR1 is ENHRY and CDR2 is SYGVKD in the germline V gene.

Note on this clonotype: The conserved final phenylalanine or tryptophan is absent from the CDR3, which likely points to a read error. The chain employs TRBV20-1 and TRBJ1-6; no definite D call. Germline V CDR1 and CDR2: DFQATT, SNEGSKA (reference sequence). The CDR3 consists of 14 residues. V was pared by 6 bases and J by 6 bases, with 15 bases between. The CDR3 is CSALPGDFNSPLHC. CDR3 coding DNA: TGCAGTGCCCTTCCGGGTGACTTTAATTCACCCCTCCACTGT.

The chain employs TRBV20-1 and TRBJ2-2, with D hard to call. V was clipped by 0 bases and J by 1 base, with 9 bases between them. Per the germline V gene, CDR1 is DFQATT and CDR2 is SNEGSKA (reference sequence). This CDR3 has 15 residues. CDR3 bases: TGCAGTGCTAGAGATGGGCAGAGGAACACCGGGGAGCTGTTTTTT. It translates to CSARDGQRNTGELFF.

The genes are TRBV5-5 and TRBJ1-4; D gene unclear. Trimming left V 2 bases short and J 8 bases short, with 16 bases between. The CDR3 covers 15 residues. CDR1 and CDR2 (germline): SGHKS, YYEKEE (reference sequence). CDR3 sequence: CASSLNPNGGEKLFF. The CDR3 DNA reads as TGTGCCAGCAGCTTAAACCCGAACGGAGGGGAAAAACTGTTTTTT.

The rearrangement joins TRBV12-3 or TRBV12-4 to TRBJ2-2; weak D call: TRBD1 (5 bases). CDR3 length equals 13 residues. With 5 bases removed from V and 5 bases from J, the gap between germline ends came to 9 bases. The CDR3 loop is CASSQYRTGELFF. The CDR3 DNA sequence: TGTGCCAGCAGTCAGTACAGGACCGGGGAGCTGTTTTTT.

This clonotype was found a few times. The chain combines TRBV7-9 with TRBJ1-1; the D gene is possibly TRBD1 (6 bases). The CDR3 extends over 14 amino acids. Germline V gene data show CDR1 as SEHNR and CDR2 as FQNEAQ (reference sequence). With 4 bases removed from V and 6 bases from J, the gap between germline ends came to 15 bases. In DNA form, the CDR3 reads TGTGCCAGCAGCTCAGGGACACGAATCCCTGAAGCTTTCTTT. Protein sequence: CASSSGTRIPEAFF. Based on the CDR3 plus reference TRBV7-9 and TRBJ1-1, the full variable domain is DTGVSQNPRHKITKRGQNVTFRCDPISEHNRLYWYRQTLGQGPEFLTYFQNEAQLEKSRLLSDRFSAERPKGSFSTLEIQRTEQGDSAMYLCASSSGTRIPEAFFGQGTRLTVV.

This rearrangement joins TRBV5-1 to TRBJ1-6; possibly TRBD1 for D (5 bases). V gave up 0 bases and J gave up 7 bases, with 8 bases separating them. The germline CDR1 and CDR2 sequences are SGHRS and YFSETQ. The CDR3 contains 14 residues. CDR3 DNA: TGCGCCAGCAGCTTGGCAGGGCGGAATTCACCCCTCCACTTT. It encodes CASSLAGRNSPLHF.

J is TRBJ1-4 and V is TRBV12-3 or TRBV12-4; no definite D call. The CDR3 has 13 amino acids. The V gene lost 1 base and the J gene lost 8 bases, with 8 bases spanning the gap. The CDR3 coding sequence is TGTGCCAGCAGTTTAGACGGGATGGAAAAACTGTTTTTT. Its translation: CASSLDGMEKLFF.

This clonotype was seen a single time. V and J are TRBV20-1 and TRBJ2-4; no clear D. Germline V lookup: CDR1 DFQATT, CDR2 SNEGSKA (reference sequence). V was pared by 0 bases and J by 3 bases, with 15 bases between. This CDR3 is 16 amino acids long. CDR3 coding DNA: TGCAGTGCTAGAGAAGGCTCCTATGTGGTCAAAAACATTCAGTACTTC. This gives the protein CSAREGSYVVKNIQYF.